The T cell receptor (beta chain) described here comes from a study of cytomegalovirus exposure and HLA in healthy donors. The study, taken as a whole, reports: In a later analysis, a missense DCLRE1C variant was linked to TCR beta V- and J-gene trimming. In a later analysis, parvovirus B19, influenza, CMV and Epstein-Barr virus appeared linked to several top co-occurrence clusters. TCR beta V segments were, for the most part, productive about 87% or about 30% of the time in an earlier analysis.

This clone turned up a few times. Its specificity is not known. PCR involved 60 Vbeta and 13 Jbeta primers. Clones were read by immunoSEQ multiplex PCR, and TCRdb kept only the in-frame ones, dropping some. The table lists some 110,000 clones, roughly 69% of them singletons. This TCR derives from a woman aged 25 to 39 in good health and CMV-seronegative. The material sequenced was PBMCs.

The CDR3 DNA sequence: TGTGCCAGCAGTTACTCGAGACATTCAGGGACTGAAGCTTTCTTT. This encodes CASSYSRHSGTEAFF. The chain joins TRBV6-5 to TRBJ1-1, with a weak D call TRBD1 (5 bases). V was clipped by 0 bases and J by 5 bases, with 13 bases between them. There are 15 residues in the CDR3. The V gene's germline CDR1 is MNHEY and CDR2 SVGAGI.